The 5 T cell receptor beta chains below come from one sample, sequenced in a study of T cell responses to AZD1222 COVID-19 vaccine. Sequencing used immunoSEQ multiplex PCR; TCRdb keeps in-frame clones, though not all of them. The table records some 180,000 clones, around nine tenths of them present only once. This specimen consisted of peripheral blood, obtained 28 days after the second AZD1222 dose. These receptors all stem from an adult who received the AZD1222 COVID-19 vaccine.

This sequence joins TRBV2 and TRBJ2-5, with TRBD1 identical over 8 bases. V shed 7 bases, J shed 5 bases, and the junction held 9 bases outside the gene matches. Germline CDR1 is SNHLY and CDR2 is FYNNEI. The CDR3 consists of 14 residues. The CDR3 coding sequence is TGTGCCAGCACCGCTGACAGGGGTCGGGAGACCCAGTACTTC. This sequence encodes CASTADRGRETQYF.

The chain uses TRBV7-2 and TRBJ2-3; D is possibly TRBD1 or TRBD2 (5 bases each). Trimming stripped 2 bases from V and 2 bases from J, with 14 bases between. Looked up from germline, CDR1 is SGHTA and CDR2 is FQGNSA. The CDR3 has 16 residues. The CDR3 coding sequence is TGTGCCAGCAGCTTAAGGTGGGGGAGCTACACAGATACGCAGTATTTT. It translates to CASSLRWGSYTDTQYF.

The chain combines TRBV23-1 with TRBJ2-7; the D is unclear. TRBV23-1 is identified as an open reading frame with a role that is uncertain. Trimming shortened V by 5 bases and J by 2 bases, and 10 bases separated the two germline ends. This CDR3 region has 13 residues. The CDR3 bases are TGCGCCAGCAGTAAGGGCCAAGCCTACGAGCAGTACTTC. Translating gives CASSKGQAYEQYF.

CDR3 nucleotide sequence: TGCGCCAGCAGCATGGACTTTAACTATGGCTACACCTTC. Protein product: CASSMDFNYGYTF. The chain joins TRBV5-1 to TRBJ1-2; D unclear. The CDR3 is 13 amino acids. Per the germline V gene, CDR1 is SGHRS and CDR2 is YFSETQ. V dropped 4 bases and J dropped 1 base, with 8 bases sitting between them.

The chain employs TRBV4-3 and TRBJ2-1, with 10 bases matching TRBD2. Per the germline V gene, CDR1 is LGHNA and CDR2 is YSLEER. The CDR3 consists of 17 residues. After removal of 1 base from V and 3 bases from J, the junction contained 6 bases not matched to a gene. The DNA for the CDR3 is TGCGCCAGCAGCCAAGTTCCGACTAGCGGGCTCTACAATGAGCAGTTCTTC. This codes for CASSQVPTSGLYNEQFF.